The TCR beta chain under discussion was sequenced for a study of blood T cell repertoires in COVID-19. In the study overall: Samples taken during acute and convalescent COVID-19 were collected in the United States, Italy and Spain. Nucleic acid was either cDNA or gDNA, and it came from T cells, B-cell-depleted T cells, or PBMCs.

The CDR3 sequence is 13 residues long. V lost 7 bases to trimming and J lost 4 bases; unmatched junction nucleotides: 4. The authors' processing: Reference gene primers were amplified, and this amplification served to estimate nucleated cell counts. The data were produced by immunoSEQ multiplex PCR, yet TCRdb's version contains in-frame clones alone and is incomplete. For V, J and clone size, that table is used; D and trimming come from the DNA. Seen here are roughly 64,000 clones, about 86% observed once, and the top ten hold roughly 1.2%. V is TRBV12-3 or TRBV12-4 and J is TRBJ1-5, with 7 nucleotides matching TRBD1. This TCR came from a man in his forties with acute or convalescent COVID-19. Sequenced input: peripheral blood. In DNA, the CDR3 is TGTGCCAGCAATAGACAGGGAAATCAGCCCCAGCATTTT. Protein product: CASNRQGNQPQHF.